What follows is one TCR beta chain and its context. This clonotype has more than one count but fewer than ten. Its cognate antigen has yet to be identified. No per-base quality is available; no much larger clone lies one base away. This sample stems from a study of patients and donors after allogeneic stem cell transplantation (TCRdb year 2020). Library preparation employed RT-PCR. TCRdb names NextSeq 550 as the instrument used. The public reads were quality trimmed at Q25 with fastp and then assembled into clones with MiXCR by TCRdb, keeping productive beta chains. Identical CDR3 protein sequences are pooled into one entry, listed with their most common genes and DNA. This sample lists hundreds of thousands of distinct CDR3 sequences; around 16% were detected once. The ten top clones hold 7.2% of the sample. V gives up 1 base and J gives up 4 bases, and the segment between their germline ends measures 11 bases. Inclusive of the bounding cysteine and phenylalanine, the CDR3 is 15 residues long. CDR3 DNA only is kept here, 45 bases in frame from base 1. CDR1 is given as SGHTA and CDR2 as FQGNSA, both from the germline V gene.

This chain is built from TRBV7-2 and TRBJ2-1; no D gene call is confident. The sequence was obtained from a human donor who was either an allogeneic HSCT recipient or a stem cell or donor lymphocyte infusion donor (not recorded which). It is not recorded whose cells these are; they may come from a transplant donor. What was sequenced was blood, either unsorted or a sorted T cell fraction (not recorded which). The DNA reads TGTGCCAGCAGCTTAGAGGATCGGCTATACAATGAGCAGTTCTTC. Translated, it reads CASSLEDRLYNEQFF.